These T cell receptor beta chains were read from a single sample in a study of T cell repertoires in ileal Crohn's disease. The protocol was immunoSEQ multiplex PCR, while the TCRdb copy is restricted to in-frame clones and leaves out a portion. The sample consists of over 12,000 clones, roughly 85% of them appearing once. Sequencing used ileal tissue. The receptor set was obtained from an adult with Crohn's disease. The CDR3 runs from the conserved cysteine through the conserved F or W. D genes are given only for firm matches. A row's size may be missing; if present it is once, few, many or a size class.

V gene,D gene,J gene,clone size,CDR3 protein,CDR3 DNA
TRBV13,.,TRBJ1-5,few,CASSSGVNQPQHF,TGTGCCAGCTCCTCGGGGGTCAATCAGCCCCAGCATTTT
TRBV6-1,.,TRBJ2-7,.,CASSEGAAPQEQYF,TGTGCCAGCAGTGAAGGGGCAGCCCCTCAGGAGCAGTACTTC
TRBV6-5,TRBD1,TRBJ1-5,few,CASSPTGTANQPQHF,TGTGCCAGCAGTCCCACCGGGACAGCTAATCAGCCCCAGCATTTT
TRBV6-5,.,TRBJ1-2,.,CASTKQGTRGGYTF,TGTGCCAGCACTAAACAGGGAACAAGAGGCGGCTACACCTTC
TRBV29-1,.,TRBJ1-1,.,CSVEVVGAGLKAFF,TGCAGCGTTGAAGTGGTGGGGGCAGGGCTGAAAGCTTTCTTT
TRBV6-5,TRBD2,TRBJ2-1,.,CASSPGTSGNEQFF,TGTGCCAGCAGTCCCGGGACTAGCGGTAATGAGCAGTTCTTC
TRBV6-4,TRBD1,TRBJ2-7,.,CASGTTGPYEQYF,TGTGCCAGCGGCACGACAGGGCCCTACGAGCAGTACTTC
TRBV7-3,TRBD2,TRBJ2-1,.,CASSPQTSGGEQFF,TGTGCCAGCAGCCCACAGACTAGCGGCGGTGAGCAGTTCTTC
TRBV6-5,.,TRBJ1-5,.,CASRGSFNQPQHF,TGTGCCAGCAGGGGGAGTTTCAATCAGCCCCAGCATTTT
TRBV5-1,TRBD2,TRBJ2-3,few,CASSLLSSGSDTDTQYF,TGCGCCAGCAGCTTACTGAGTAGCGGGAGTGATACAGATACGCAGTATTTT